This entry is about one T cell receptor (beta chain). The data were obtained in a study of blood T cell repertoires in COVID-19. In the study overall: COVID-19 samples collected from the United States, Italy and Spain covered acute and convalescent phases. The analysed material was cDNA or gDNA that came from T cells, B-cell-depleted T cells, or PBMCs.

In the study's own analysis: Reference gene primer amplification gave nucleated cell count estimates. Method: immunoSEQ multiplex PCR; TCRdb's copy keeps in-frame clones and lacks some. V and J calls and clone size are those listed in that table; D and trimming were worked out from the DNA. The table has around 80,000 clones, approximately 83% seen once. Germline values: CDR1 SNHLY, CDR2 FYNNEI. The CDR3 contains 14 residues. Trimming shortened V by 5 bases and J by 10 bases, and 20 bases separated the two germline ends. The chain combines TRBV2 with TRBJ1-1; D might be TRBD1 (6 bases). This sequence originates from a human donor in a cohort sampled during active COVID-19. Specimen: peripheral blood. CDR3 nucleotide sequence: TGTGCCAGCAGTCTGGGGATTGGACCAGGGGCAGCTTTCTTT. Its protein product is CASSLGIGPGAAFF.